A selection of T cell receptor beta chains follows, all from one sample in a study of CD8 T cells in Susac syndrome. TCRdb re-called the immunoSEQ multiplex PCR reads with MiXCR, one entry per CDR3 protein. This table holds around 150,000 distinct CDR3 sequences, around 94% found once. The sample taken for sequencing was CD4+ T cells from PBMCs. The receptor source for this set is a human donor in good health. Each CDR3 is given with its conserved first and last residue. Fields, in order: J gene, clone size, D gene, V gene, CDR3 protein, CDR3 DNA. A D gene is named only where the DNA matches it firmly. Some rows have no size entry. The others give once, few or many, or a class for an expanded clone.

j_call: TRBJ2-7
clone_size: .
d_call: .
v_call: TRBV30
cdr3_aa: CAWSAGGTEPYEQYF
cdr3_nt: TGTGCCTGGAGTGCCGGCGGGACTGAGCCCTACGAGCAGTACTTC

j_call: TRBJ2-3
clone_size: .
d_call: .
v_call: TRBV20-1
cdr3_aa: CAVHRGGSTDTQYF
cdr3_nt: TGCGCAGTGCACAGGGGGGGAAGCACAGATACGCAGTATTTT

j_call: TRBJ1-5
clone_size: .
d_call: TRBD1
v_call: TRBV20-1
cdr3_aa: CSARTGGSNQPQHF
cdr3_nt: TGCAGTGCTAGAACAGGGGGTAGCAATCAGCCCCAGCATTTT

j_call: TRBJ2-5
clone_size: .
d_call: .
v_call: TRBV7-9
cdr3_aa: CASVMREGEETQYF
cdr3_nt: TGTGCCAGCGTCATGCGTGAGGGGGAAGAGACCCAGTACTTC

j_call: TRBJ2-7
clone_size: .
d_call: .
v_call: TRBV3-1
cdr3_aa: CASSQDLVEQYF
cdr3_nt: TGTGCCAGCAGCCAAGATCTCGTCGAGCAGTACTTC

j_call: TRBJ2-5
clone_size: .
d_call: TRBD2
v_call: TRBV12-3/TRBV12-4
cdr3_aa: CASSTTSGGAETQYF
cdr3_nt: TGTGCCAGCAGTACGACTAGCGGGGGGGCTGAGACCCAGTACTTC

j_call: TRBJ2-3
clone_size: .
d_call: TRBD2
v_call: TRBV9
cdr3_aa: CASSARTSEGDTQYF
cdr3_nt: TGTGCCAGCAGCGCAAGGACTAGCGAGGGAGATACGCAGTATTTT

j_call: TRBJ2-5
clone_size: .
d_call: TRBD1
v_call: TRBV20-1
cdr3_aa: CSARVPGQGQETQYF
cdr3_nt: TGCAGTGCTAGAGTCCCGGGACAGGGACAAGAGACCCAGTACTTC

j_call: TRBJ2-1
clone_size: .
d_call: .
v_call: TRBV7-2
cdr3_aa: CASSWASYNEQFF
cdr3_nt: TGTGCCAGCAGTTGGGCCTCCTACAATGAGCAGTTCTTC

j_call: TRBJ2-7
clone_size: once
d_call: .
v_call: TRBV20-1
cdr3_aa: CSASQGFYYEQYF
cdr3_nt: TGCAGTGCTAGCCAGGGGTTCTACTACGAGCAGTACTTC

j_call: TRBJ2-5
clone_size: .
d_call: .
v_call: TRBV20-1
cdr3_aa: CSARRQSETQYF
cdr3_nt: TGCAGTGCTAGACGCCAGTCGGAGACCCAGTACTTC

j_call: TRBJ2-3
clone_size: .
d_call: .
v_call: TRBV5-6
cdr3_aa: CASSLFSLRTDTQYF
cdr3_nt: TGTGCCAGCAGCTTGTTTAGTCTTCGCACAGATACGCAGTATTTT

j_call: TRBJ2-5
clone_size: few
d_call: .
v_call: TRBV20-1
cdr3_aa: CSARDGASGETQYF
cdr3_nt: TGCAGTGCTAGAGATGGGGCTTCCGGAGAGACCCAGTACTTC

j_call: TRBJ2-7
clone_size: .
d_call: TRBD2
v_call: TRBV12-3/TRBV12-4
cdr3_aa: CASSFLLAGTSSYEQYF
cdr3_nt: TGTGCCAGCAGTTTTCTACTAGCGGGTACCAGCTCCTACGAGCAGTACTTC

j_call: TRBJ2-3
clone_size: .
d_call: TRBD1
v_call: TRBV12-5
cdr3_aa: CASGRTGFADTQYF
cdr3_nt: TGTGCTAGTGGTCGGACAGGGTTCGCAGATACGCAGTATTTT

j_call: TRBJ2-3
clone_size: .
d_call: TRBD2
v_call: TRBV29-1
cdr3_aa: CSVEPSGGPDTQYF
cdr3_nt: TGCAGCGTTGAACCCAGCGGGGGCCCTGATACGCAGTATTTT

j_call: TRBJ1-1
clone_size: .
d_call: TRBD1
v_call: TRBV30
cdr3_aa: CAWSVPGTANTEAFF
cdr3_nt: TGTGCCTGGAGTGTACCCGGGACAGCTAACACTGAAGCTTTCTTT

j_call: TRBJ1-2
clone_size: .
d_call: .
v_call: TRBV12-3/TRBV12-4
cdr3_aa: CASSFTGRFNYGYTF
cdr3_nt: TGTGCCAGCAGTTTTACGGGCCGGTTTAACTATGGCTACACCTTC

j_call: TRBJ1-1
clone_size: once
d_call: .
v_call: TRBV7-9
cdr3_aa: CASSLEHLSEAFF
cdr3_nt: TGTGCCAGCAGCTTGGAACATCTTTCTGAAGCTTTCTTT

j_call: TRBJ2-7
clone_size: .
d_call: .
v_call: TRBV20-1
cdr3_aa: CSAVRVREQYF
cdr3_nt: TGCAGTGCTGTCAGGGTTCGCGAGCAGTACTTC

j_call: TRBJ1-2
clone_size: .
d_call: .
v_call: TRBV19
cdr3_aa: CASSKSNYGYTF
cdr3_nt: TGTGCCAGTAGCAAAAGTAACTATGGCTACACCTTC

j_call: TRBJ2-7
clone_size: .
d_call: TRBD2
v_call: TRBV7-3
cdr3_aa: CASSPRRGVYREQYF
cdr3_nt: TGTGCCAGCAGCCCCCGGCGGGGGGTCTACAGGGAGCAGTACTTC

j_call: TRBJ2-7
clone_size: .
d_call: .
v_call: TRBV2
cdr3_aa: CASSEADIYEQYF
cdr3_nt: TGTGCCAGCAGTGAAGCAGACATTTACGAGCAGTACTTC

j_call: TRBJ1-2
clone_size: .
d_call: TRBD1
v_call: TRBV29-1
cdr3_aa: CSVRQGGDYGYTF
cdr3_nt: TGCAGCGTCAGACAGGGGGGAGACTATGGCTACACCTTC